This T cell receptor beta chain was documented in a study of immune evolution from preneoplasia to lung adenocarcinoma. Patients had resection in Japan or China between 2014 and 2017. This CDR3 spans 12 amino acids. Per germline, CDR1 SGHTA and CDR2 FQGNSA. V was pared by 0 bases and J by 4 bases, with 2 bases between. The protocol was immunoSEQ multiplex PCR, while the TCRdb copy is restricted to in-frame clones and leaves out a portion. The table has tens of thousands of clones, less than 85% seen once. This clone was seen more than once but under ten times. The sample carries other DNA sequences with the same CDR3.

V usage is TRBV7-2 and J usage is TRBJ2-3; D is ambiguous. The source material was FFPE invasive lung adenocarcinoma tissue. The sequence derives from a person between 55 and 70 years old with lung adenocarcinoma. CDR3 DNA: TGTGCCAGCAGCTTAGCGGCAGATACGCAGTATTTT. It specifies CASSLAADTQYF.